The present entry profiles one T cell receptor (beta chain) with its context. The authors' processing: Amplification with reference gene primers provided the estimates of nucleated cell counts. Sequencing used immunoSEQ multiplex PCR; TCRdb keeps in-frame clones, though not all of them. The V and J calls and clone size were taken over from that table, and D and trimming were inferred from the DNA. The table has 35,000 to 50,000 clones, 88% seen once. The data derive from a study of blood T cell repertoires in COVID-19. Background on the study: Samples came from the United States, Italy and Spain, spanning acute and convalescent COVID-19. PBMCs, B-cell-depleted T cells, or T cells provided the cDNA or gDNA that made up the material.

CDR3 length: 15 amino acids. V was clipped by 6 bases and J by 3 bases; unmatched bases: 5. Germline-derived CDR1 and CDR2 are MNHEY and SVGAGI. Sequences were obtained from peripheral blood. The receptor comes from a human donor in a cohort sampled during active COVID-19. This chain links TRBV6-5 with TRBJ1-6; 7 nucleotides line up with TRBD1. The CDR3 DNA reads as TGTGCCAGCAGCGACAGACAGGGCTATAATTCACCCCTCCACTTT. Its translation: CASSDRQGYNSPLHF.